These 19 T cell receptor beta chains originate from one sample sequenced in a study of cytomegalovirus exposure and HLA in healthy donors. TCRdb keeps only in-frame clones here, not all; method: immunoSEQ multiplex PCR. The repertoire has 150,000 to 200,000 clones, less than 85% of them found once; the top ten carry approximately 16%. The sequencing sample was made of PBMCs. These receptors were obtained from a man aged 18 to 30 in good health and CMV-seropositive.

This clone turned up a few times. The chain links TRBV14 to TRBJ1-2, with a weak D call TRBD1 (5 bases). The germline CDR1 and CDR2 sequences are SGHDN and FVKESK. The CDR3 is 15 residues long. Trimming removed 3 bases from V and 5 bases from J, with 16 bases in between. The CDR3 nucleotides read TGTGCCAGCAGCCATCTAGATCAGGGCATGTATGGCTACACCTTC. Its protein product is CASSHLDQGMYGYTF.

This clone was recorded only once. This chain connects TRBV27 to TRBJ2-3, with TRBD2 identical over 7 bases. There are 16 residues in the CDR3. J lost 0 bases, V lost 2 bases, and 5 bases had no gene match. In germline, CDR1 is MNHEY, CDR2 SMNVEV (reference sequence). The CDR3: CASSLTSATSTDTQYF. Written as DNA, the CDR3 is TGTGCCAGCAGTTTAACTAGCGCAACTAGCACAGATACGCAGTATTTT.

The chain is built from TRBV19 and TRBJ2-7; 8 bases align to TRBD1. This CDR3 has 15 amino acids. V shed 5 bases, J shed 5 bases, and the junction held 11 bases outside the gene matches. Per germline, CDR1 LNHDA and CDR2 SQIVND (reference sequence). In DNA, the CDR3 is TGTGCCAGTAGTCGGAGGGACAGGTCACCAAACGAGCAGTACTTC. This codes for CASSRRDRSPNEQYF.

V usage is TRBV10-2 and J usage is TRBJ1-1; 8 bases map to TRBD1. This CDR3 has 11 amino acids. J lost 4 bases, V lost 8 bases, and 0 bases had no gene match. Germline V lookup: CDR1 WSHSY, CDR2 SAAADI. CDR3 protein: CASGQGTEAFF. CDR3 coding DNA: TGCGCCAGCGGACAGGGCACTGAAGCTTTCTTT.

As concerns this clone: At one end the junction does not follow the germline gene, possibly because of a read error. This sequence joins TRBV18 and TRBJ1-2, with 8 bases lining up with TRBD1. CDR1 KGHSH and CDR2 LQKENI come from the germline V gene. This CDR3 is 15 amino acids long. In DNA, the CDR3 is TGTGCCAGCTCAGGGAACCGGGACAGGACCTATCGCTACACCTTC. This sequence encodes CASSGNRDRTYRYTF.

The V call is TRBV2, the J call TRBJ2-7; D not resolved. V was clipped by 6 bases and J by 5 bases, with 8 bases between them. The CDR3 covers 11 residues. Germline lookup yields CDR1 SNHLY and CDR2 FYNNEI. CDR3 bases: TGTGCCAGCAGCGCTACGAACGAGCAGTACTTC. It codes for CASSATNEQYF.

The chain recombines TRBV28 with TRBJ2-1; D not resolved. Per germline, CDR1 MDHEN and CDR2 SYDVKM. The CDR3 covers 14 residues. Trimming stripped 4 bases from V and 4 bases from J, with 11 bases between. The CDR3 DNA follows: TGTGCCAGCAGTTCCACCGACTCGTACAATGAGCAGTTCTTC. Residues: CASSSTDSYNEQFF.

The CDR3 region is CASGPQGSYGYTF. The DNA of the CDR3 is TGTGCTAGTGGGCCACAGGGGAGCTATGGCTACACCTTC. The rearrangement uses TRBV12-5 and TRBJ1-2, with TRBD1 matching over 7 bases. CDR1 and CDR2 from the germline V gene are LGHNT and FRNRAP. Trimming cost V 6 bases and J 4 bases; bases outside gene matches: 5. The CDR3 runs to 13 residues.

Written as DNA, the CDR3 is TGTGCCAGCAGGCAGGGCACTGAAGCTTTCTTT. Amino acids: CASRQGTEAFF. J is TRBJ1-1 and V is TRBV2; a weak D match, TRBD1 (5 bases). V lost 6 bases, J lost 4 bases, and 6 bases lay in between. This CDR3 contains 11 residues. Looked up from germline, CDR1 is SNHLY and CDR2 is FYNNEI.

The chain has TRBV27 and TRBJ2-6, with TRBD1 identical over 7 bases. Germline loops: CDR1 MNHEY, CDR2 SMNVEV (reference sequence). Trimming removed 3 bases from V and 2 bases from J; junction bases left unmatched: 1. The CDR3 spans 15 residues. DNA of the CDR3: TGTGCCAGCAGTTTCGACAGGGCTGGGGCCAACGTCCTGACTTTC. Protein product: CASSFDRAGANVLTF.

This chain links TRBV6-5 with TRBJ1-6; no reliable D call. V lost 5 bases and J lost 9, with 14 bases in between. The length of the CDR3 is 14 residues. Germline V gene sequence: CDR1 MNHEY, CDR2 SVGAGI. DNA for the CDR3: TGTGCCAGCAGTCGGAGGAGAGAAGTTTCACCCCTCCACTTT. It translates to CASSRRREVSPLHF.

This chain links TRBV7-9 with TRBJ1-1, with D possibly TRBD1 on 5 matching bases. V was shortened by 3 bases and J by 0 bases, with 8 bases between the two germline ends. The length of the CDR3 is 14 residues. CDR1 is SEHNR and CDR2 is FQNEAQ in the germline V gene (reference sequence). CDR3: CASSLDNLNTEAFF. The CDR3 bases are TGTGCCAGCAGCTTGGACAATTTGAACACTGAAGCTTTCTTT.

The gene calls are TRBV28 and TRBJ2-1, with 9 bases lining up with TRBD2. With 5 bases clipped from V and 7 bases from J, the junction kept 9 bases outside the gene matches. Germline CDR1 reads MDHEN; CDR2 reads SYDVKM. The CDR3 spans 15 residues. For the CDR3, the DNA is TGTGCCAGCAGTCCCCCTAGCGGGAAAGGGAATGAGCAGTTCTTC. Protein sequence: CASSPPSGKGNEQFF.

The chain employs TRBV5-1 and TRBJ2-7, with a possible D match to TRBD2 (6 bases). Germline V gene data show CDR1 as SGHRS and CDR2 as YFSETQ. This CDR3 is built from 14 residues. The V and J ends lost 4 bases and 2 bases respectively, with 13 bases between them. DNA of the CDR3: TGCGCCAGCAGCCCCCCGGACTATACCTACGAGCAGTACTTC. Translating it yields CASSPPDYTYEQYF.

This clone appeared a single time. The chain carries TRBV6-6 and TRBJ1-2; the D gene is possibly TRBD1 (5 bases). Germline V gene data show CDR1 as MNHNY and CDR2 as SVGAGI (reference sequence). CDR3 length: 14 amino acids. Trimming removed 6 bases from V and 4 bases from J, with 15 bases in between. The CDR3 DNA is TGTGCCAGCAGGACACGGGGGACCTTCTATGGCTACACCTTC. Translated: CASRTRGTFYGYTF.

The chain uses TRBV28 and TRBJ2-5, with TRBD2 matching 7 bases. The ends lost 5 bases at V and 4 bases at J; junction bases unmatched: 1. CDR3 size: 12 residues. Germline loops: CDR1 MDHEN, CDR2 SYDVKM. DNA for the CDR3: TGTGCCAGCAGTGCTAGCGGAGAGACCCAGTACTTC. Translating it yields CASSASGETQYF.

V and J are TRBV6-5 and TRBJ2-3, with TRBD1 identical over 8 bases. Germline CDR1 MNHEY, CDR2 SVGAGI. CDR3 size: 16 residues. V shed 0 bases and J 3 bases; nucleotides not matched to a gene: 5. CDR3 sequence reads: CASSYSYRGETDTQYF. The CDR3 nucleotides read TGTGCCAGCAGTTACTCCTACAGGGGGGAAACAGATACGCAGTATTTT.

The chain uses TRBV7-9 and TRBJ2-7; TRBD1 matches 7 bases. The length of the CDR3 is 16 residues. Trimming removed 5 bases from V and 4 bases from J; junction bases left unmatched: 14. The germline V gene has CDR1 SEHNR and CDR2 FQNEAQ (reference sequence). The CDR3 sequence: CASSPPPGQLNYEQYF. DNA for the CDR3: TGTGCCAGCAGCCCCCCACCGGGACAGCTAAATTACGAGCAGTACTTC.

V gene TRBV28 combines with J gene TRBJ1-1, with D possibly being TRBD1 (6 bases). Between the trimmed V and J ends, which lost 2 bases and 6 bases, there was a span of 7 bases. This CDR3 contains 12 residues. CDR1 and CDR2 from the germline V gene are MDHEN and SYDVKM. The CDR3 protein is CASSLPGAEAFF. The CDR3 coding sequence is TGTGCCAGCAGTTTACCAGGGGCTGAAGCTTTCTTT. The full variable domain, with the rest looked up from reference TRBV28 and TRBJ1-1, is DVKVTQSSRYLVKRTGEKVFLECVQDMDHENMFWYRQDPGLGLRLIYFSYDVKMKEKGDIPEGYSVSREKKERFSLILESASTNQTSMYLCASSLPGAEAFFGQGTRLTVV.